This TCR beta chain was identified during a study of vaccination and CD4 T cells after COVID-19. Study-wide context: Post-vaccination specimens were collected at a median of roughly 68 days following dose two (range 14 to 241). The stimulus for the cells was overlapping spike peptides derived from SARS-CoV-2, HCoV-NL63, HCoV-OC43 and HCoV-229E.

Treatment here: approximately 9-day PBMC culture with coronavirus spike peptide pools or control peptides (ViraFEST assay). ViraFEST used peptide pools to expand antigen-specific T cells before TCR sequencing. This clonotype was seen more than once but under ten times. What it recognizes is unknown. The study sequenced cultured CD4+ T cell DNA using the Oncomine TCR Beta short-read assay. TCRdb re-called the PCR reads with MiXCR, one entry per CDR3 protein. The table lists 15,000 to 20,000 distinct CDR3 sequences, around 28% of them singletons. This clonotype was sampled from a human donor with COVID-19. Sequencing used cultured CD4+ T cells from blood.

The CDR3 is CASRQVQGSNNSPLHF. For the CDR3, the DNA is TGTGCCAGCAGACAAGTACAGGGCAGCAATAATTCACCCCTCCACTTT. The chain has TRBV6-1 and TRBJ1-6; weak D call: TRBD1 (6 bases). CDR1 and CDR2 from the germline V gene are MNHNS and SASEGT. Trimming removed 6 bases from V and 5 bases from J, with 17 bases in between. There are 16 residues in the CDR3.